These 21 T cell receptor beta chains came from one sample sequenced in a study of blood T cell repertoires in COVID-19 (dated by TCRdb to the early 2020s). Receptor amplification or capture employed the immunoSEQ multiplex PCR assay. This is the immuneACCESS table as TCRdb keeps it, with only in-frame sequences that have V and J called. A part of the clones is gone; compared with another copy, unresolved V genes explain less than half, and the rest is unexplained. For this sample the table gives some 300,000 clones, of which around 92% were detected only once. Of the sample, less than 3.5% falls within the top ten clones. The sample comprised PBMCs or T cells enriched from blood (not recorded which). The receptors were sampled from a woman in her forties or fifties who had been exposed to COVID-19.

The chain joins TRBV6-5 to TRBJ2-5, with 7 bases identical to TRBD2. The V and J ends lost 5 bases and 6 bases, in that order; junction bases with no gene match: 12. The CDR3 contains 15 residues. The germline gives CDR1 MNHEY, CDR2 SVGAGI. The CDR3 DNA sequence: TGTGCCAGCAGTCAGGGTCCCGGGGAGGGGAAGACCCAGTACTTC. It codes for CASSQGPGEGKTQYF.

This rearrangement joins TRBV14 to TRBJ1-1, with 9 nucleotides matching TRBD1. CDR1 is SGHDN, CDR2 FVKESK, per germline. This CDR3 contains 14 residues. J was trimmed by 3 bases and V by 6 bases; bases with no gene match: 5. The CDR3 DNA is TGTGCCAGCAGACCCGGGACAGGGTACACTGAAGCTTTCTTT. This encodes CASRPGTGYTEAFF.

This chain joins TRBV9 and TRBJ2-7; D is undetermined. This CDR3 contains 14 residues. V lost 6 bases and J 4 bases, leaving 17 bases between the germline ends. Germline CDR1 is SGDLS and CDR2 is YYNGEE. CDR3 nucleotides: TGTGCCAGCACCCCTGGAACAGCTACATACGAGCAGTACTTC. Translated, it gives CASTPGTATYEQYF. The complete variable domain, with remaining parts taken from reference TRBV9 and TRBJ2-7, reads DSGVTQTPKHLITATGQRVTLRCSPRSGDLSVYWYQQSLDQGLQFLIQYYNGEERAKGNILERFSAQQFPDLHSELNLSSLELGDSALYFCASTPGTATYEQYFGPGTRLTVT.

The J gene is TRBJ2-7, the V gene TRBV6-5; 8 bases agree with TRBD2. CDR1 is MNHEY, CDR2 SVGAGI, per germline. Trimming cost V 0 bases and J 0 bases; bases outside gene matches: 4. CDR3 length equals 16 residues. In DNA, the CDR3 is TGTGCCAGCAGTTACTCGCTTGCGGGGGGCTCCTACGAGCAGTACTTC. This sequence encodes CASSYSLAGGSYEQYF.

The gene calls are TRBV4-1 and TRBJ1-1; 7 positions agree with TRBD1. The length of the CDR3 is 16 residues. The germline V gene has CDR1 MGHRA and CDR2 YSYEKL. V shed 4 bases, J shed 4 bases, and the junction held 12 bases outside the gene matches. The CDR3 sequence is CASSRSQGYESTEAFF. DNA for the CDR3: TGCGCCAGCAGCCGCTCACAGGGGTACGAATCCACTGAAGCTTTCTTT.

The CDR3 DNA reads TGTGCCAGCAGACCCCCCGGGCAGGGTGAAAAACTGTTTTTT. Translating gives CASRPPGQGEKLFF. The rearrangement links TRBV11-2 to TRBJ1-4, with a weak D call TRBD1 (5 bases). The CDR3 is 14 amino acids. Germline lookup yields CDR1 SGHAT and CDR2 FQNNGV. Trimming took 6 bases from V and 7 from J, leaving 15 bases between them.

V is TRBV29-1 and J is TRBJ1-2, with TRBD1 matching 10 bases. The CDR3 totals 12 residues. J gave up 5 bases and V 4 bases, and 1 base lay outside the gene matches. The V gene's germline CDR1 is SQVTM and CDR2 ANQGSEA. CDR3 region: CSVGTGGYGYTF. CDR3 bases: TGCAGCGTTGGGACAGGGGGATATGGCTACACCTTC.

V usage is TRBV5-4 and J usage is TRBJ1-2; TRBD1 aligns across 7 bases. Germline V gene lookup returns CDR1 SGHNT and CDR2 YYREEE (reference sequence). V lost 0 bases to trimming and J lost 3 bases; unmatched junction nucleotides: 5. CDR3 length equals 15 residues. The chain's CDR3 is CASSLDRGGDYGYTF. As DNA, the CDR3 is TGTGCCAGCAGCTTGGACAGGGGAGGAGACTATGGCTACACCTTC.

This chain's CDR3 is CASSEQGAASEQYF. The CDR3 DNA reads TGCGCCAGCAGCGAACAGGGGGCGGCTAGTGAGCAGTACTTC. The rearrangement joins TRBV5-1 to TRBJ2-7; 9 nucleotides line up with TRBD1. V lost 4 bases to trimming and J lost 7 bases; unmatched junction nucleotides: 9. The CDR3 loop spans 14 amino acids. Germline CDR1 and CDR2: SGHRS and YFSETQ.

The V and J genes are TRBV18 and TRBJ2-5; 9 bases are shared with TRBD2. J was trimmed by 2 bases and V by 2 bases; bases with no gene match: 12. Germline V gene sequence: CDR1 KGHSH, CDR2 LQKENI. The CDR3 covers 18 residues. The CDR3 DNA sequence: TGTGCCAGCTCACCATGGACCTTAGCGGGGGACTCTCAAGAGACCCAGTACTTC. Translating gives CASSPWTLAGDSQETQYF. Together with reference TRBV18 and TRBJ2-5, the CDR3 gives the full variable domain: NAGVMQNPRHLVRRRGQEARLRCSPMKGHSHVYWYRQLPEEGLKFMVYLQKENIIDESGMPKERFSAEFPKEGPSILRIQQVVRGDSAAYFCASSPWTLAGDSQETQYFGPGTRLLVL.

This chain connects TRBV5-5 to TRBJ2-7; D ambiguous. Trimming took 0 bases from V and 4 from J, leaving 11 bases between them. Germline CDR1 is SGHKS and CDR2 is YYEKEE (reference sequence). The CDR3 loop spans 14 amino acids. The CDR3 DNA reads as TGTGCCAGCAGCTTGGACCGGCTGGAGTACGAGCAGTACTTC. This sequence encodes CASSLDRLEYEQYF. The full variable domain, rest sourced from reference TRBV5-5 and TRBJ2-7, is DAGVTQSPTHLIKTRGQQVTLRCSPISGHKSVSWYQQVLGQGPQFIFQYYEKEERGRGNFPDRFSARQFPNYSSELNVNALLLGDSALYLCASSLDRLEYEQYFGPGTRLTVT.

The CDR3 here is CASSLQGKGAEAFF. For the CDR3, the DNA is TGTGCCAGCAGCTTACAGGGGAAGGGAGCTGAAGCTTTCTTT. The genes are TRBV11-3 and TRBJ1-1, with D perhaps TRBD1 (6 bases). The CDR3 extends over 14 amino acids. V gave up 2 bases and J gave up 6 bases, with 13 bases separating them. Germline-derived CDR1 and CDR2 are SGHNT and YENEEA.

The sample holds one count of this clone. The V call is TRBV14, the J call TRBJ1-2; D gene ambiguous. The CDR3 extends over 16 amino acids. In germline, CDR1 is SGHDN, CDR2 FVKESK. Trimming cost V 0 bases and J 6 bases, with 17 bases left between them. CDR3 nucleotide sequence: TGTGCCAGCAGCCAAGATCTGAGGGCACCTTGGAATGGCTACACCTTC. Amino acid sequence: CASSQDLRAPWNGYTF.

The V and J genes are TRBV19 and TRBJ1-2; the D is unclear. Germline values: CDR1 LNHDA, CDR2 SQIVND (reference sequence). CDR3 length: 18 amino acids. V lost 3 bases and J 4 bases, leaving 24 bases between the germline ends. This CDR3 reads CASSMPTAMEAAFYGYTF. CDR3 sequence (DNA): TGTGCCAGTAGTATGCCCACAGCCATGGAAGCCGCATTCTATGGCTACACCTTC.

This clone has just one count. The rearrangement links TRBV6-5 to TRBJ1-2; 7 nucleotides align to TRBD1. This CDR3 contains 15 residues. The J segment lost 7 bases and the V segment lost 5 bases, leaving 13 bases of the junction unmatched. Germline V gene lookup returns CDR1 MNHEY and CDR2 SVGAGI. As DNA, the CDR3 is TGTGCCAGCAGTCTAGGCTGGGACAGTCCTTTTGGCTACACCTTC. This gives the protein CASSLGWDSPFGYTF.

The rearrangement links TRBV7-2 to TRBJ1-3; D is unclear. The CDR3 sequence is 16 residues long. CDR1 is SGHTA and CDR2 is FQGNSA in the germline V gene. V dropped 2 bases and J dropped 0 bases, with 11 bases sitting between them. The DNA of the CDR3 is TGTGCCAGCAGCTTACATCCGGTCTTCTCTGGAAACACCATATATTTT. Protein product: CASSLHPVFSGNTIYF.

CDR3 residues: CAISETQGARGTEAFF. CDR3 bases: TGTGCCATCAGTGAGACACAGGGGGCTAGAGGCACTGAAGCTTTCTTT. V usage is TRBV10-3 and J usage is TRBJ1-1; TRBD1 agrees at 9 bases. The V gene's germline CDR1 is ENHRY and CDR2 SYGVKD. V lost 2 bases and J lost 4; bases outside the gene matches: 8. CDR3 length equals 16 residues.

V and J are TRBV19 and TRBJ2-7; D is possibly TRBD2 (6 bases). This CDR3 has 15 amino acids. The germline V gene encodes CDR1 LNHDA and CDR2 SQIVND (reference sequence). Deletions cut 0 bases from V and 2 bases from J, with 11 bases between. CDR3 nucleotides: TGTGCCAGTAGTATAGATCCCCGGGGGACCTACGAGCAGTACTTC. Translating it yields CASSIDPRGTYEQYF.

This clone occurred a few times. This chain uses TRBV19 with TRBJ2-1, with a tentative D call TRBD2 (6 bases). Germline CDR1 reads LNHDA; CDR2 reads SQIVND (reference sequence). Trimming took off 3 bases at V and 4 bases at J, with 16 bases between the two ends. The CDR3 runs 16 residues. CDR3 region: CASSISRIAEYNEQFF. The DNA for the CDR3 is TGTGCCAGTAGTATCTCCAGGATAGCGGAATACAATGAGCAGTTCTTC.

V gene TRBV19 combines with J gene TRBJ1-5; D is perhaps TRBD1 (5 bases). CDR3 length: 18 amino acids. CDR1 and CDR2 from the germline V gene are LNHDA and SQIVND (reference sequence). With 1 base removed from V and 1 base from J, the gap between germline ends came to 17 bases. CDR3 loop: CASSIGFKGADSNQPQHF. The CDR3 nucleotides are TGTGCCAGTAGTATAGGATTTAAAGGGGCGGACAGCAATCAGCCCCAGCATTTT.

V usage is TRBV19 and J usage is TRBJ2-2, with TRBD1 matching over 9 bases. J gave up 6 bases and V 6 bases, and 11 bases lay outside the gene matches. Germline values: CDR1 LNHDA, CDR2 SQIVND (reference sequence). The CDR3 runs to 16 residues. The DNA of the CDR3 is TGTGCCAGTAGATCCACCGACAGGGGGTGGGCCGGGGAGCTGTTTTTT. It encodes CASRSTDRGWAGELFF.